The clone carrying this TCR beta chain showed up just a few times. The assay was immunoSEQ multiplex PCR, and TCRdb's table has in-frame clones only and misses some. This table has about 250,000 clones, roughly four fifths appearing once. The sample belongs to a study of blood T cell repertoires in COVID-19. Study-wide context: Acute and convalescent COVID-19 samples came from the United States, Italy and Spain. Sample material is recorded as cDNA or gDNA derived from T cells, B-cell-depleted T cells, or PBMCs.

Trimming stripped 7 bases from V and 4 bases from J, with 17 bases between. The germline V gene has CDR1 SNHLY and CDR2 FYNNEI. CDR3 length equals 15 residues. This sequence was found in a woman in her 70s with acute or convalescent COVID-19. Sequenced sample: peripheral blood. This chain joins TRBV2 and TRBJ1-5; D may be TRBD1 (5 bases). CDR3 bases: TGTGCCAGCACAAAGTCGCAGGGTATAAATCAGCCCCAGCATTTT. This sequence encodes CASTKSQGINQPQHF.